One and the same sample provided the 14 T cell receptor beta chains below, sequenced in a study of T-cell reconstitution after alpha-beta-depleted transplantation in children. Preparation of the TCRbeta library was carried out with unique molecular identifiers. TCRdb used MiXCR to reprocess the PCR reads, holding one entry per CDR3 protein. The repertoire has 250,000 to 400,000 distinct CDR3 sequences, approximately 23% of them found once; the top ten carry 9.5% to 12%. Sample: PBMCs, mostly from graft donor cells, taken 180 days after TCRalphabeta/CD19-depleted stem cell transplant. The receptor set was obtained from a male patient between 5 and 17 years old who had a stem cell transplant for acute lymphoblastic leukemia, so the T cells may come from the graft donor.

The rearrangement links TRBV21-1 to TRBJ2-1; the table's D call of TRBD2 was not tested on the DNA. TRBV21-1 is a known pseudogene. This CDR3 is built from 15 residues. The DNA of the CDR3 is TGTGCCAGCAGCAAAATGAGCGGACTATACAATGAGCAGTTCTTC. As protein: CASSKMSGLYNEQFF.

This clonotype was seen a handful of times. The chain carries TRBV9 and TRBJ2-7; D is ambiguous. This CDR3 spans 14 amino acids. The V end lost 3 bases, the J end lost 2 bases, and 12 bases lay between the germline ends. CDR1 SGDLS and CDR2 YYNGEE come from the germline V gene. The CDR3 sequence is CASSAGPWPYEQYF. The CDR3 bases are TGTGCCAGCAGCGCCGGACCGTGGCCCTACGAGCAGTACTTC.

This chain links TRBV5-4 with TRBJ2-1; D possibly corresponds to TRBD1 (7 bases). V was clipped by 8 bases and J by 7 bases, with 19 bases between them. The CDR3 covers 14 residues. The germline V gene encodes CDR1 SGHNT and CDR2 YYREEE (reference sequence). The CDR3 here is CASYQGGMSNEQFF. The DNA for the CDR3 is TGTGCCAGTTATCAGGGGGGAATGAGTAATGAGCAGTTCTTC.

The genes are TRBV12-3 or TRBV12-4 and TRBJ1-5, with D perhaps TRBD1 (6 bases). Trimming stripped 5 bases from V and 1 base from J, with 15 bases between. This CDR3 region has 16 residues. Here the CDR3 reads CASSPRQGPSNQPQHF. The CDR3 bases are TGTGCCAGCAGTCCCAGGCAGGGGCCGAGCAATCAGCCCCAGCATTTT.

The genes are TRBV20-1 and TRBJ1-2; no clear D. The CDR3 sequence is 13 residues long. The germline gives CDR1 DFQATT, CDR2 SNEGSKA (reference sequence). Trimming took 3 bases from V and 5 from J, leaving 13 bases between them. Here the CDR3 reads CSARGSQFYGYTF. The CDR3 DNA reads TGCAGTGCTAGGGGCAGCCAGTTTTATGGCTACACCTTC.

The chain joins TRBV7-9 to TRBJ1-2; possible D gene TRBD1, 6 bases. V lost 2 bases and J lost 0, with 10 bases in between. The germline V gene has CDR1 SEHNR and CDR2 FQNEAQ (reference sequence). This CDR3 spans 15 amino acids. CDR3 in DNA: TGTGCCAGCAGCTTAAAGGACAGAGCTAACTATGGCTACACCTTC. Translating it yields CASSLKDRANYGYTF.

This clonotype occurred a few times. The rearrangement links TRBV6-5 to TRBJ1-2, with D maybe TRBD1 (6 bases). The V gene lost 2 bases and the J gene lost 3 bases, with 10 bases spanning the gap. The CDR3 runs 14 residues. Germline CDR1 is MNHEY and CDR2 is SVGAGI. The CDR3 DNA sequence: TGTGCCAGCAGTTACGGTCCAGGGGACTATGGCTACACCTTC. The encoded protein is CASSYGPGDYGYTF.

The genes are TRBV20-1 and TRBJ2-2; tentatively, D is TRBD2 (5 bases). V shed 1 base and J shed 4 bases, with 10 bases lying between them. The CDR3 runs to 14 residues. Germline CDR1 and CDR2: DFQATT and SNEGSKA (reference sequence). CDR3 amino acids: CSARGLASTGELFF. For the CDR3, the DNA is TGCAGTGCTAGAGGGCTAGCAAGCACCGGGGAGCTGTTTTTT.

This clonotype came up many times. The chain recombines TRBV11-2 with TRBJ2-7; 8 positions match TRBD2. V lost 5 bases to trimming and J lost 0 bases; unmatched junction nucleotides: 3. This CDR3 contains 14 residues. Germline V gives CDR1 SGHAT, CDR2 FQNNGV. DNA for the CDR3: TGTGCCAGCAGCGTGGGACTAGGCTCCTACGAGCAGTACTTC. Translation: CASSVGLGSYEQYF.

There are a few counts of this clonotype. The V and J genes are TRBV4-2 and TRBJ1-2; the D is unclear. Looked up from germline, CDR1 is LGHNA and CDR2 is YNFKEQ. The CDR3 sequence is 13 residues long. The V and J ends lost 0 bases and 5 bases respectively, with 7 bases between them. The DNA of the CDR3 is TGTGCCAGCAGCCAAGATCTCCGGTATGGCTACACCTTC. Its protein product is CASSQDLRYGYTF.

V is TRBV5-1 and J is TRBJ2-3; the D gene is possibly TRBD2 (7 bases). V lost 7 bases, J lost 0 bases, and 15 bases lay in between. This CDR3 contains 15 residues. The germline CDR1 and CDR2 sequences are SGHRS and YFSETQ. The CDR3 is CASHEGGVSTDTQYF. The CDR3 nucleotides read TGCGCCAGCCACGAGGGGGGGGTTAGCACAGATACGCAGTATTTT. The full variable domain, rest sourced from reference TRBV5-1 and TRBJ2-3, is KAGVTQTPRYLIKTRGQQVTLSCSPISGHRSVSWYQQTPGQGLQFLFEYFSETQRNKGNFPGRFSGRQFSNSRSEMNVSTLELGDSALYLCASHEGGVSTDTQYFGPGTRLTVL.

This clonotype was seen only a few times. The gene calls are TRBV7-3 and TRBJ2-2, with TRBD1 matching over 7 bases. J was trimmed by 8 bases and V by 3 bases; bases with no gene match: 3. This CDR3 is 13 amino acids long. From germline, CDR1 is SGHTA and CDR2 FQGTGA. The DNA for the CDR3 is TGTGCCAGCAGCTTGACAGGGCGGGGGGAGCTGTTTTTT. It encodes CASSLTGRGELFF. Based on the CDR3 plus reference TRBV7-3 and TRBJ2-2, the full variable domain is GAGVSQTPSNKVTEKGKYVELRCDPISGHTALYWYRQSLGQGPEFLIYFQGTGAADDSGLPNDRFFAVRPEGSVSTLKIQRTERGDSAVYLCASSLTGRGELFFGEGSRLTVL.

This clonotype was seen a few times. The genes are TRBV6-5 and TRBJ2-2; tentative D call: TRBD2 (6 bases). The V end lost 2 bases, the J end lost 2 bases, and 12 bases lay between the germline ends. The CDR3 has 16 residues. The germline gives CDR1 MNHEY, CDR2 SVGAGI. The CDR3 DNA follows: TGTGCCAGCAGTTACGGGGGGTATTCAAACACCGGGGAGCTGTTTTTT. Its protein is CASSYGGYSNTGELFF.

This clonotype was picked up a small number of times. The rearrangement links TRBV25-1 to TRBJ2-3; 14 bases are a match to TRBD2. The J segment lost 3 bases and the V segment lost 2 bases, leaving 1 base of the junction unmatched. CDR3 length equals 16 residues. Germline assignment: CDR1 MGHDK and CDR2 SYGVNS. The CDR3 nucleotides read TGTGCCAGCAGTGAAGGGACTAGCGGGAGTACAGATACGCAGTATTTT. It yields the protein CASSEGTSGSTDTQYF.